This T cell receptor (beta chain) derives from a study of PD-1 blockade in classical Hodgkin lymphoma. At the level of the study: Nivolumab 3 mg/kg was given intravenously every 2 weeks. Points from the study as a whole: Complete responders' baseline diversity resembled that of newly diagnosed patients. Exclusion was applied to patients who started nivolumab under 1 year after ASCT.

Sequenced by immunoSEQ multiplex PCR; TCRdb stores in-frame clones only, minus some. The data hold around 91,000 clones, with roughly 81% observed a single time. Each and every patient relapsed after autologous stem cell transplantation, and patients got differing brentuximab vedotin exposure. Note on this clone: The antigen remains undetermined.

Here the sequenced sample was peripheral blood mononuclear cells (PBMCs), taken before the second cycle of nivolumab. This receptor was identified in a human donor with classical Hodgkin lymphoma.

Written as DNA, the CDR3 is TGTGCCAGCAGCGGGTCGGGGGCGAGGTATGGCTACACCTTC. It specifies CASSGSGARYGYTF. The chain recombines TRBV9 with TRBJ1-2; D perhaps matches TRBD1 (6 bases). The V gene lost 3 bases and the J gene lost 5 bases, with 14 bases spanning the gap. Per germline, CDR1 SGDLS and CDR2 YYNGEE. The CDR3 length is 14 residues.